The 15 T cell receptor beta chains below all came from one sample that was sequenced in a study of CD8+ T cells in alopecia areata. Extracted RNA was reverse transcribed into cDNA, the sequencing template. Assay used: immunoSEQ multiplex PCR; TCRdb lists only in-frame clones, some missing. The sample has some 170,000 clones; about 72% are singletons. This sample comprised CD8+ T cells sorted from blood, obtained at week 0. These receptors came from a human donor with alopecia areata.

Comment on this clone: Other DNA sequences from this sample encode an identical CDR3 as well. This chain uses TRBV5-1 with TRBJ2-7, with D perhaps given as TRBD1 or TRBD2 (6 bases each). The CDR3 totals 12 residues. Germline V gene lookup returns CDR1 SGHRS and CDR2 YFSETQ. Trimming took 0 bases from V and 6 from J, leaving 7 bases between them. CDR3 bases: TGCGCCAGCAGCTTGGCGGGGGCCGAGCAGTACTTC. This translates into CASSLAGAEQYF.

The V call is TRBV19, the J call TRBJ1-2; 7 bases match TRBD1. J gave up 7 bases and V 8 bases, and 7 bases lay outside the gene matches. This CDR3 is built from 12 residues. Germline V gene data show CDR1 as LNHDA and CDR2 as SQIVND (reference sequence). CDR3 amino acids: CASRTGFFGYTF. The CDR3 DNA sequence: TGTGCCAGTCGGACAGGTTTCTTTGGCTACACCTTC.

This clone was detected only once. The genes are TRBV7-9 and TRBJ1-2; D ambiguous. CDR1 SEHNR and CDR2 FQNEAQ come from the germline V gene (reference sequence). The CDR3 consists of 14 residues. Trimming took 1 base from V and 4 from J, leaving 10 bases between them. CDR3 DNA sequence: TGTGCCAGCAGCTTAGACAGATCAATCTATGGCTACACCTTC. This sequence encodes CASSLDRSIYGYTF.

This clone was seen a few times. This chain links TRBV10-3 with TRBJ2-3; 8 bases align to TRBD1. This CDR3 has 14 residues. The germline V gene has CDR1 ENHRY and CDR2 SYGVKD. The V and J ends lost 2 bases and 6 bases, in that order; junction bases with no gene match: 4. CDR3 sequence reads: CAISEPDRVDTQYF. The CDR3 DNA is TGTGCCATCAGTGAGCCGGACAGGGTGGATACGCAGTATTTT.

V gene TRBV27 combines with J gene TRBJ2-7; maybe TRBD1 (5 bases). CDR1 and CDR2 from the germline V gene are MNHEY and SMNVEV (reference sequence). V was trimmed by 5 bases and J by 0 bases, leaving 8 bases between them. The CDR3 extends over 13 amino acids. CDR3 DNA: TGTGCCAGCAGTCCGGACAACTCCTACGAGCAGTACTTC. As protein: CASSPDNSYEQYF.

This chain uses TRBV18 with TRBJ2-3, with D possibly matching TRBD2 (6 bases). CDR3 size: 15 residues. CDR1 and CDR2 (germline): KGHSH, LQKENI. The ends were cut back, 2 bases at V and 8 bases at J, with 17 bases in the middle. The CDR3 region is CASSPGGVNVGTQYF. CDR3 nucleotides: TGTGCCAGCTCACCAGGCGGGGTGAATGTCGGTACGCAGTATTTT.

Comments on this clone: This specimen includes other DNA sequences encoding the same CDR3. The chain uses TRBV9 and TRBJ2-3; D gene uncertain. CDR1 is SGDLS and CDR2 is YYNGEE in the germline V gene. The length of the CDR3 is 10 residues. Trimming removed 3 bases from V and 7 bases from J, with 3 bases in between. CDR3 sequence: CASSGNTQYF. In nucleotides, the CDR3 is TGTGCCAGCAGCGGAAATACGCAGTATTTT.

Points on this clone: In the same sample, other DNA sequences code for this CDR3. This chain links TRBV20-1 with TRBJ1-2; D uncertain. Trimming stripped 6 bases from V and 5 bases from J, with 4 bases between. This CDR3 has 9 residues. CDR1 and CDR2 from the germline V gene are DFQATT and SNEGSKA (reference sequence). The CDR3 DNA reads TGCAGTGCCCCATATGGCTACACCTTC. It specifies CSAPYGYTF.

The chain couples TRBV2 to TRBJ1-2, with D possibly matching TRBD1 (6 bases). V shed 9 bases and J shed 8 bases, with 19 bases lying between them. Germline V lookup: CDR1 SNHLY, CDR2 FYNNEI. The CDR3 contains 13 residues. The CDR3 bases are TGTGCCAGTACAGGGTTGTTTGCGGACGGCTACACCTTC. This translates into CASTGLFADGYTF.

This chain's CDR3 is CASSRRTGLGETQYF. The CDR3 nucleotides read TGCGCCAGCAGCCGTCGGACAGGGTTGGGAGAGACCCAGTACTTC. This chain connects TRBV5-1 to TRBJ2-5, with TRBD1 identical over 8 bases. The CDR3 spans 15 residues. The ends lost 4 bases at V and 4 bases at J; junction bases unmatched: 9. Germline-derived CDR1 and CDR2 are SGHRS and YFSETQ. Supplemented by reference TRBV5-1 and TRBJ2-5, the full variable domain reads KAGVTQTPRYLIKTRGQQVTLSCSPISGHRSVSWYQQTPGQGLQFLFEYFSETQRNKGNFPGRFSGRQFSNSRSEMNVSTLELGDSALYLCASSRRTGLGETQYFGPGTRLLVL.

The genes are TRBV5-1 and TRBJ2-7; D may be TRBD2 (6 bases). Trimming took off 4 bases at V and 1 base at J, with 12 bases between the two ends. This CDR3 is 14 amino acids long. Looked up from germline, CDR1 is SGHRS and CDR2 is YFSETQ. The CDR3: CASSAGSPSYEQYF. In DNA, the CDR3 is TGCGCCAGCAGCGCGGGGTCACCTTCCTACGAGCAGTACTTC.

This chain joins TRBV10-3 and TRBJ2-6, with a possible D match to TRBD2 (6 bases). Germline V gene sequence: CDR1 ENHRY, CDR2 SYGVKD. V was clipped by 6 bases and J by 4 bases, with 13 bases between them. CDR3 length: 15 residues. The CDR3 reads CAISYGGAGANVLTF. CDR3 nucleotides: TGTGCCATCAGCTACGGAGGGGCCGGGGCCAACGTCCTGACTTTC.

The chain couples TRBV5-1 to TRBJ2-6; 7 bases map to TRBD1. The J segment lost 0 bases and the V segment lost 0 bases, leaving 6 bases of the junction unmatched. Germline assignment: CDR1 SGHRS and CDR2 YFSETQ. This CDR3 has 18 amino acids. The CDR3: CASSLDQTGTSGANVLTF. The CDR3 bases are TGCGCCAGCAGCTTGGACCAGACAGGGACCTCTGGGGCCAACGTCCTGACTTTC.

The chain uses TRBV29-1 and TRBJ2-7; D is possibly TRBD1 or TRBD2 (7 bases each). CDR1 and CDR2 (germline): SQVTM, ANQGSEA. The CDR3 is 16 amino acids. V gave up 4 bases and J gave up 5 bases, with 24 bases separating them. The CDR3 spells CSVVHPGGLAGDEQYF. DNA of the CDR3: TGCAGCGTTGTGCACCCAGGGGGACTTGCGGGGGACGAGCAGTACTTC.

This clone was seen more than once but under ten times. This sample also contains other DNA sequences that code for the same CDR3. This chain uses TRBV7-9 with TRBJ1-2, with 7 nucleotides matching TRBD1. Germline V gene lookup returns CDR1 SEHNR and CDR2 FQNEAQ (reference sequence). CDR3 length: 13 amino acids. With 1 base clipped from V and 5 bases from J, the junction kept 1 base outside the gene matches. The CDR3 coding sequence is TGTGCCAGCAGCTTAGGACAGGGTTATGGCTACACCTTC. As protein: CASSLGQGYGYTF. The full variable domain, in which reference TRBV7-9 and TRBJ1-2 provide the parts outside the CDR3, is DTGVSQNPRHKITKRGQNVTFRCDPISEHNRLYWYRQTLGQGPEFLTYFQNEAQLEKSRLLSDRFSAERPKGSFSTLEIQRTEQGDSAMYLCASSLGQGYGYTFGSGTRLTVV.